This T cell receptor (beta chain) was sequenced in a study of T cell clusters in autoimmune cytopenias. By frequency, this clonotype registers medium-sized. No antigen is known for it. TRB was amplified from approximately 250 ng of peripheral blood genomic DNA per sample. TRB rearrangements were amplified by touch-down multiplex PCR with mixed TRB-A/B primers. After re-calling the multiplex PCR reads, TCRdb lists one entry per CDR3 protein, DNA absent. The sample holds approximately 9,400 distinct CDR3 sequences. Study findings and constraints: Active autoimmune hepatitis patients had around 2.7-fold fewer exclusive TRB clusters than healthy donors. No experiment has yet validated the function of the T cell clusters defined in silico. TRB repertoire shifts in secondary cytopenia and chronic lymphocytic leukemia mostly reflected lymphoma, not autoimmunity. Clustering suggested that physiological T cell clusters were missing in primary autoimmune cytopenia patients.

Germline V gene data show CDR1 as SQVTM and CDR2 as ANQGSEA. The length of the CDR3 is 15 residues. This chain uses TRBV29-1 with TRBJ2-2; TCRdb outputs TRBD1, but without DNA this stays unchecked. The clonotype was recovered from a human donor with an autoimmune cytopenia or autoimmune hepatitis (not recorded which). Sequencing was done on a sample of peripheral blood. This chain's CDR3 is CSVRLQGALTGELFF.